The T cell receptor (beta chain) under discussion was sequenced for a study of beta chain features in type 1 diabetes. Study background: Across every sample, about 100 million sorted cells were examined in total.

Turning to this clone: No antigen is known for it.

Losses at the gene ends were 3 bases for V and 1 base for J; bases not matched to a gene: 7. Per the germline V gene, CDR1 is KGHSY and CDR2 is FQNENV. CDR3 size: 16 residues. Expressed TCRB transcripts got sequenced, as all isolated RNA was reverse transcribed. Here immunoSEQ multiplex PCR was the method, and the copy in TCRdb shows in-frame clones only, minus some. Of 680,000 or so clones in the sample, roughly 13% were seen once. Broader study findings: Within each of all four CD4+ subsets, Type 1 diabetes patients had TCRB CDR3s that were moderately but significantly shorter.

What was sequenced was naive CD4+ T cells from blood. The J gene is TRBJ2-5, the V gene TRBV16, with 8 positions matching TRBD1. This clonotype was obtained from a man between 18 and 29 years old with type 1 diabetes. The CDR3, as DNA: TGTGCCAGCAGCCACCCGAGGGGGACAGGCCAAGAGACCCAGTACTTC. Amino acid sequence: CASSHPRGTGQETQYF.